Here is one T cell receptor (beta chain) with its context. The target antigen is unknown. The data stem from a study of T cells expressing NK-cell markers. Study context: Sorted CD3+CD56-NKG2C+, CD3+CD56+NKG2C+ and CD3+CD56+NKG2C- T cells supplied the TCR beta repertoires.

Germline CDR1 reads SQVTM; CDR2 reads ANQGSEA. This CDR3 has 16 amino acids. Scientists made TCR beta cDNA using 5'RACE template switching with UMIs. After re-calling the 5' RACE reads, TCRdb lists one entry per CDR3 protein, DNA absent. The table for this sample gives over 350,000 distinct CDR3 sequences. Study-wide results and limits: The study found these clonotypes also leading the CD3+CD56-NKG2C+ fraction in four donors.

The sequence was obtained from a woman in her 50s in good health. Material for sequencing was blood T cells: a sorted CD56 or NKG2C T cell subset, CD4+ or CD8+ T cells, or bulk PBMC T cells (not recorded which). The chain uses TRBV29-1 and TRBJ2-1; there is no DNA to check the TCRdb D call of TRBD2. CDR3 residues: CSVEDRSGRFYNEQFF.